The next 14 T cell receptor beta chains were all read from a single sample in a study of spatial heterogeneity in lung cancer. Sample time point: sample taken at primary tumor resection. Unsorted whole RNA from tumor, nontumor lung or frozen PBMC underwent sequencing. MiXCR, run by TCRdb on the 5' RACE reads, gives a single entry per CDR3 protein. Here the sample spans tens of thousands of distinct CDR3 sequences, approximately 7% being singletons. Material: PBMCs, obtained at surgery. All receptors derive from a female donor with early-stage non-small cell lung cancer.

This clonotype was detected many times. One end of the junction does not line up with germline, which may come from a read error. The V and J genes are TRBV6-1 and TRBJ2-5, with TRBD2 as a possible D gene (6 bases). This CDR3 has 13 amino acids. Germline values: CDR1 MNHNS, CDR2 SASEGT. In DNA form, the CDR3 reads TGTGCCAGCAGTCGGGGGTTAGAAGTGGGTAGAATCTTC. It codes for CASSRGLEVGRIF.

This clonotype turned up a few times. The CDR3: CASSLNHAEQYF. The CDR3 DNA reads as TGTGCCAGCAGCCTCAATCATGCGGAGCAGTACTTC. This chain uses TRBV3-1 with TRBJ2-7; D uncertain. The germline V and J ends were trimmed by 4 bases and 7 bases, with 11 bases remaining between them. Per germline, CDR1 LGHDT and CDR2 YNNKEL (reference sequence). The CDR3 is made up of 12 amino acids.

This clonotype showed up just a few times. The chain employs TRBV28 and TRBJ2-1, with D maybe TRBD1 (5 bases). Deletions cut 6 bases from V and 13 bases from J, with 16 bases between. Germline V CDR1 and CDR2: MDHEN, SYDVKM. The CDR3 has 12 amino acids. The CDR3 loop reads CASRIYQGYQFF. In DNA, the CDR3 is TGTGCCAGCAGGATATATCAGGGTTATCAGTTCTTC.

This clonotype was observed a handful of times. The CDR3 here is CASSVEGYEQYF. In nucleotides, the CDR3 is TGTGCCAGCAGTGTGGAGGGATACGAGCAGTACTTC. The J gene is TRBJ2-7, the V gene TRBV28; D perhaps matches TRBD2 (6 bases). This CDR3 is 12 amino acids long. V was trimmed by 5 bases and J by 4 bases, leaving 9 bases between them. CDR1 and CDR2 from the germline V gene are MDHEN and SYDVKM.

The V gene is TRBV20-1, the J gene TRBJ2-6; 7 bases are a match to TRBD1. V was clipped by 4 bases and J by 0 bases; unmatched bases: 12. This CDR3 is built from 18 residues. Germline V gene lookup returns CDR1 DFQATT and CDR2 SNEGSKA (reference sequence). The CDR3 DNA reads TGCAGTGCTACCCCCTTCACGGGACAGATCTCTGGGGCCAACGTCCTGACTTTC. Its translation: CSATPFTGQISGANVLTF.

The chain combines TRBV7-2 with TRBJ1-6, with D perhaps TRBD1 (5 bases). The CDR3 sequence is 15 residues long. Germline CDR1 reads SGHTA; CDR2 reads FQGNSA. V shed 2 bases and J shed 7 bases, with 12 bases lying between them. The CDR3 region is CASSLNRGKNSPLHF. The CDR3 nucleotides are TGTGCCAGCAGCTTAAATAGGGGAAAGAATTCACCCCTCCACTTT.

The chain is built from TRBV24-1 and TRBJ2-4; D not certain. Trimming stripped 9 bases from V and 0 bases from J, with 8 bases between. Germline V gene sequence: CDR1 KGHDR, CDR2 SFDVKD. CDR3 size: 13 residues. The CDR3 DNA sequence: TGTGCCACCGCGGACGGAGCCAAAAACATTCAGTACTTC. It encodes CATADGAKNIQYF.

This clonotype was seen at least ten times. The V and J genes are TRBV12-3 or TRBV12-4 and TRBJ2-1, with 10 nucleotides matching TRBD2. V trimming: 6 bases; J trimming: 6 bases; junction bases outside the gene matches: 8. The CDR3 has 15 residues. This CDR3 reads CASRPSGGATNEQFF. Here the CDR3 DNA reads TGTGCCAGCAGACCAAGCGGGGGGGCTACCAATGAGCAGTTCTTC.

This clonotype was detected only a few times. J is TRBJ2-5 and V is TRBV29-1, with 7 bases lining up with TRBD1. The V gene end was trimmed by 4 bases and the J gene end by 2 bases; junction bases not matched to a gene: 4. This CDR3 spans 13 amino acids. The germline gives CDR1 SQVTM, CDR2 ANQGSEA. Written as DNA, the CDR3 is TGCAGCGTTGTACGGGACAGTCAAGAGACCCAGTACTTC. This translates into CSVVRDSQETQYF.

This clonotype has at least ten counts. The CDR3 region is CASSLAGTKGTDTQYF. CDR3 sequence (DNA): TGCGCCAGCAGCTTGGCCGGGACAAAGGGCACAGATACGCAGTATTTT. V and J are TRBV5-1 and TRBJ2-3; D may be TRBD1 (6 bases). Trimming removed 0 bases at V and 1 base at J, with 12 bases between. The CDR3 sequence is 16 residues long. Germline CDR1 SGHRS, CDR2 YFSETQ.

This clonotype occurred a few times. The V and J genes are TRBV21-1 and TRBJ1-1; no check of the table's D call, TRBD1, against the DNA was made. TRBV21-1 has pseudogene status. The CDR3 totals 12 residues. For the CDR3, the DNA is TGTGCCAGCCGGGACATGAACACTGAAGCTTTCTTT. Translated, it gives CASRDMNTEAFF.

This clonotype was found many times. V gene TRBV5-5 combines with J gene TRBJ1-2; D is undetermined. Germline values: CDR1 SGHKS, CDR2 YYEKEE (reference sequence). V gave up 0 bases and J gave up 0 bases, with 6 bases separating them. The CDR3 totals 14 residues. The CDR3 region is CASSLVLANYGYTF. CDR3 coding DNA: TGTGCCAGCAGCTTGGTTTTGGCTAACTATGGCTACACCTTC.

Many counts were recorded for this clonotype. The CDR3, as DNA: TGTGCCAGCAGCCTAGGGGGGGGCTATAATTCACCCCTCCACTTT. Protein sequence: CASSLGGGYNSPLHF. The rearrangement uses TRBV7-2 and TRBJ1-6; a weak D match, TRBD1 (6 bases). V gave up 5 bases and J gave up 3 bases, with 11 bases separating them. This CDR3 spans 15 amino acids. The germline gives CDR1 SGHTA, CDR2 FQGNSA.

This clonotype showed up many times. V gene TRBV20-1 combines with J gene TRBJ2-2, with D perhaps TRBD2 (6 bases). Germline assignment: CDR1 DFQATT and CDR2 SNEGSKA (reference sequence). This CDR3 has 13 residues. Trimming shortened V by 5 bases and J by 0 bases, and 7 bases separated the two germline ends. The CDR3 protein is CSAGGTNTGELFF. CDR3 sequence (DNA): TGCAGTGCTGGAGGGACGAACACCGGGGAGCTGTTTTTT.